These T cell receptor beta chains were read from a single sample in a study of shared clonotypes between healthy human individuals. Libraries were prepared by immunoSEQ multiplex PCR; TCRdb keeps only in-frame clonotypes and omits some of them. This table holds around 2.1 million clones, about 92% found once. The material sequenced was naive CD8+ T cells from PBMCs. The receptors stem from a man between 18 and 35 years old in good health. Some clones in this sample may be carry-over from other donors' samples. Each CDR3 is given with its conserved first and last residue. D genes are given only for firm matches. Rows may omit the clone size; those that give it use once, few, many or a size class.

size: .; length: 14; V: TRBV9; D: .; J: TRBJ1-2; CDR3: CASSPRLSYYGYTF
size: .; length: 16; V: TRBV5-1; D: TRBD1; J: TRBJ2-7; CDR3: CASSLPETGGYYEQYF
size: once; length: 14; V: TRBV30; D: .; J: TRBJ2-1; CDR3: CAGPGQNPYNEQFF
size: .; length: 13; V: TRBV4-2; D: .; J: TRBJ2-7; CDR3: CASSQGGFYEQYF
size: .; length: 14; V: TRBV5-4; D: TRBD1; J: TRBJ1-1; CDR3: CASSSRDRNTEAFF
size: .; length: 17; V: TRBV7-9; D: .; J: TRBJ2-6; CDR3: CASSRDAQSSGANVLTF
size: .; length: 16; V: TRBV29-1; D: .; J: TRBJ2-7; CDR3: CSALTSSGVRNYEQYF
size: .; length: 17; V: TRBV4-2; D: TRBD1; J: TRBJ2-1; CDR3: CASSQDLRQGAYNEQFF
size: .; length: 18; V: TRBV7-3; D: .; J: TRBJ2-7; CDR3: CASSAQPPRGRCPYEQYF
size: .; length: 16; V: TRBV7-9; D: .; J: TRBJ2-2; CDR3: CASSLLGGANTGELFF
size: .; length: 14; V: TRBV9; D: TRBD1; J: TRBJ1-1; CDR3: CASTPQGVHTEAFF
size: .; length: 15; V: TRBV28; D: .; J: TRBJ1-1; CDR3: CASSIPRASDTEAFF
size: .; length: 15; V: TRBV27; D: .; J: TRBJ2-1; CDR3: CASSLERPEVNEQFF
size: .; length: 15; V: TRBV11-2; D: .; J: TRBJ2-3; CDR3: CASSLVRTGTDTQYF
size: .; length: 13; V: TRBV27; D: .; J: TRBJ2-7; CDR3: CASSISNLHEQYF
size: .; length: 15; V: TRBV27; D: TRBD1; J: TRBJ1-2; CDR3: CASSLSRTGNYGYTF
size: .; length: 13; V: TRBV28; D: .; J: TRBJ2-2; CDR3: CASSLSTVGELFF
size: .; length: 12; V: TRBV27; D: .; J: TRBJ2-2; CDR3: CASSFNAGELFF
size: .; length: 15; V: TRBV19; D: .; J: TRBJ1-1; CDR3: CASSIPAESLGKAFF
size: .; length: 13; V: TRBV7-9; D: .; J: TRBJ2-3; CDR3: CASSLKGSDTQYF
size: .; length: 11; V: TRBV6-5; D: .; J: TRBJ2-2; CDR3: CASSYNGELFF
size: .; length: 16; V: TRBV9; D: .; J: TRBJ2-7; CDR3: CASSATGGTFGDEQYF
size: .; length: 13; V: TRBV27; D: .; J: TRBJ2-7; CDR3: CASSLVGSYEQYF
size: .; length: 14; V: TRBV25-1; D: .; J: TRBJ1-2; CDR3: CASNTGIANYGYTF
size: .; length: 16; V: TRBV27; D: .; J: TRBJ1-1; CDR3: CASSLVGPLGNTEAFF
size: .; length: 16; V: TRBV12-2; D: .; J: TRBJ2-2; CDR3: CASRLAQREWDGELFF
size: .; length: 15; V: TRBV10-2; D: TRBD1; J: TRBJ2-1; CDR3: CASSVYRGSGNEQFF
size: .; length: 13; V: TRBV12-5; D: .; J: TRBJ1-2; CDR3: CASGPKRSGGYTF
size: .; length: 17; V: TRBV4-3; D: .; J: TRBJ2-1; CDR3: CASSQDLEGLSGNEQFF
size: .; length: 14; V: TRBV9; D: .; J: TRBJ2-3; CDR3: CASSVEYDTDTQYF
size: .; length: 14; V: TRBV27; D: .; J: TRBJ2-5; CDR3: CASSYAGAKETQYF
size: .; length: 16; V: TRBV27; D: TRBD2; J: TRBJ2-3; CDR3: CASSERTSGKTDTQYF
size: .; length: 18; V: TRBV10-1; D: TRBD1; J: TRBJ2-5; CDR3: CASIVRDRGTQGGETQYF
size: .; length: 17; V: TRBV9; D: TRBD2; J: TRBJ2-5; CDR3: CASSPRLAGGPLETQYF
size: .; length: 14; V: TRBV4-1; D: TRBD1; J: TRBJ1-2; CDR3: CASSHAGTEYGYTF
size: .; length: 16; V: TRBV27; D: .; J: TRBJ2-7; CDR3: CASSVAADDFHLEQYF
size: once; length: 10; V: TRBV30; D: .; J: .; CDR3: CAWEGGEQYF
size: .; length: 16; V: TRBV6-6; D: .; J: TRBJ1-3; CDR3: CASSPGGEAAGNTIYF